Presented here are 22 T cell receptor beta chains from one specimen sequenced in a study of OX40 agonist ivuxolimab in advanced cancers. TCRdb's table, derived via immunoSEQ multiplex PCR, lists solely in-frame clones and lacks some. The data contain more than 65,000 clones, roughly 78% of them singletons. The sequencing used CD4+ or CD8+ T cells sorted from blood, collected in a trial of the OX40 agonist ivuxolimab. The receptors derive from an adult with an advanced solid tumor such as melanoma, head and neck, liver or kidney cancer.

The chain uses TRBV5-1 and TRBJ2-1; D gene ambiguous. There are 13 residues in the CDR3. CDR1 is SGHRS, CDR2 YFSETQ, per germline. The V end lost 4 bases, the J end lost 6 bases, and 11 bases lay between the germline ends. The CDR3: CASSGSPGNEQFF. The CDR3 nucleotides read TGCGCCAGCAGCGGATCCCCTGGCAATGAGCAGTTCTTC.

This clone has just a few counts. This chain links TRBV7-6 with TRBJ1-6, with 7 bases that match TRBD1. CDR3 length: 16 amino acids. V lost 5 bases, J lost 3 bases, and 7 bases stayed unmatched. Germline CDR1 is SGHVS and CDR2 is FNYEAQ. CDR3 region: CASSLTPGGYNSPLHF. For the CDR3, the DNA is TGTGCCAGCAGCCTGACCCCAGGGGGCTATAATTCACCCCTCCACTTT.

The chain carries TRBV12-5 and TRBJ1-1, with 7 bases fitting TRBD1. Germline V gives CDR1 LGHNT, CDR2 FRNRAP. J lost 1 base, V lost 0 bases, and 14 bases had no gene match. CDR3 length: 19 residues. DNA for the CDR3: TGTGCTAGTGGTTTGGTACTAATACCCTTTGGACAGGAGAACACTGAAGCTTTCTTT. As protein: CASGLVLIPFGQENTEAFF.

This clone was seen just once. The chain employs TRBV18 and TRBJ1-1; TRBD1 might be the D (5 bases). The V end lost 2 bases, the J end lost 1 base, and 11 bases lay between the germline ends. Germline-derived CDR1 and CDR2 are KGHSH and LQKENI. This CDR3 region has 15 residues. Here the CDR3 DNA reads TGTGCCAGCTCACCAGCCAGGGCGGGGAACACTGAAGCTTTCTTT. It translates to CASSPARAGNTEAFF.

The chain links TRBV5-4 to TRBJ1-2; TRBD1 might be the D (5 bases). Germline CDR1 reads SGHNT; CDR2 reads YYREEE (reference sequence). V was clipped by 4 bases and J by 1 base, with 11 bases between them. This CDR3 has 14 amino acids. The DNA of the CDR3 is TGTGCCAGCAGCCCGCGGGACGGTAACTATGGCTACACCTTC. It is translated as CASSPRDGNYGYTF.

This clone has more than one count but fewer than ten. The chain couples TRBV2 to TRBJ2-5, with a tentative D call TRBD2 (5 bases). From germline, CDR1 is SNHLY and CDR2 FYNNEI. The CDR3 runs 15 residues. Trimming shortened V by 0 bases and J by 4 bases, and 12 bases separated the two germline ends. The chain's CDR3 is CASSEARVWTETQYF. The CDR3 DNA reads as TGTGCCAGCAGTGAAGCGCGGGTGTGGACAGAGACCCAGTACTTC.

V is TRBV29-1 and J is TRBJ2-1, with a possible D match to TRBD2 (5 bases). V was pared by 6 bases and J by 10 bases, with 10 bases between. The CDR3 has 10 residues. Per germline, CDR1 SQVTM and CDR2 ANQGSEA. The DNA for the CDR3 is TGCAGCGTCGCACGGGGAGAGCAGTTCTTC. Translated: CSVARGEQFF.

V is TRBV5-1 and J is TRBJ2-5, with D hard to call. The germline gives CDR1 SGHRS, CDR2 YFSETQ. V was shortened by 2 bases and J by 4 bases, with 6 bases between the two germline ends. The CDR3 length is 12 residues. CDR3 sequence: CASSLLPETQYF. Written as DNA, the CDR3 is TGCGCCAGCAGCTTATTACCAGAGACCCAGTACTTC.

This sequence joins TRBV12-5 and TRBJ1-5, with 7 positions matching TRBD1. V was pared by 7 bases and J by 5 bases, with 17 bases of the junction left unmatched. The CDR3 spans 17 residues. From germline, CDR1 is LGHNT and CDR2 FRNRAP. CDR3 loop: CASAPDKGARDYQPQHF. CDR3 coding DNA: TGTGCTAGTGCCCCTGACAAGGGGGCCAGAGATTATCAGCCCCAGCATTTT.

This clone was observed a few times. V is TRBV6-6 and J is TRBJ1-2; D is ambiguous. Germline V gene data show CDR1 as MNHNY and CDR2 as SVGAGI (reference sequence). Trimming took off 4 bases at V and 2 bases at J, with 11 bases between the two ends. The CDR3 totals 14 residues. For the CDR3, the DNA is TGTGCCAGCAGTTCCACCACAGAGAACTATGGCTACACCTTC. Amino acid sequence: CASSSTTENYGYTF.

The chain has TRBV11-2 and TRBJ2-5; 10 bases fit TRBD1. CDR1 and CDR2 from the germline V gene are SGHAT and FQNNGV. This CDR3 spans 15 amino acids. With V trimmed by 4 bases and J by 2 bases, 4 bases remained unmatched. This CDR3 reads CASSSPDRGQETQYF. The DNA for the CDR3 is TGTGCCAGCAGCTCCCCGGACAGGGGGCAAGAGACCCAGTACTTC. Full variable domain (rest looked up from reference TRBV11-2 and TRBJ2-5): EAGVAQSPRYKIIEKRQSVAFWCNPISGHATLYWYQQILGQGPKLLIQFQNNGVVDDSQLPKDRFSAERLKGVDSTLKIQPAKLEDSAVYLCASSSPDRGQETQYFGPGTRLLVL.

This sequence joins TRBV10-1 and TRBJ2-3; 7 nucleotides match TRBD2. CDR3 length: 15 residues. After removal of 3 bases from V and 2 bases from J, the junction contained 5 bases not matched to a gene. Germline assignment: CDR1 WNHNN and CDR2 SYGVQD (reference sequence). The CDR3 bases are TGCGCCAGCAGTGACCCGGGACTATACACAGATACGCAGTATTTT. Its translation is CASSDPGLYTDTQYF.

The chain joins TRBV2 to TRBJ1-2; 8 bases align to TRBD1. Trimming took 6 bases from V and 5 from J; bases not matched to a gene: 5. This CDR3 has 13 amino acids. The germline V gene has CDR1 SNHLY and CDR2 FYNNEI. DNA for the CDR3: TGTGCCAGCAGAGTACAGGGGGGATATGGCTACACCTTC. Translated: CASRVQGGYGYTF.

The rearrangement uses TRBV11-2 and TRBJ2-1; tentative D call: TRBD2 (5 bases). The CDR3 is made up of 13 amino acids. V was cut by 6 bases and J by 10 bases, with 16 bases left in between. Germline assignment: CDR1 SGHAT and CDR2 FQNNGV. The CDR3 nucleotides read TGTGCCAGCAGTAAAACAGAGCGGAACGAGCAGTTCTTC. As protein: CASSKTERNEQFF.

This chain joins TRBV7-9 and TRBJ2-1, with a weak D call TRBD1 (6 bases). This CDR3 comprises 13 residues. CDR1 and CDR2 (germline): SEHNR, FQNEAQ (reference sequence). Deletions cut 3 bases from V and 6 bases from J, with 9 bases between. The CDR3 DNA reads TGTGCCAGCAGCTTTCCAGGGGCCAATGAGCAGTTCTTC. It yields the protein CASSFPGANEQFF.

The chain has TRBV28 and TRBJ1-4; 7 nucleotides agree with TRBD1. The CDR3 has 16 amino acids. The V segment lost 2 bases and the J segment 4 bases; nucleotides outside the gene matches: 7. CDR1 is MDHEN, CDR2 SYDVKM, per germline. DNA for the CDR3: TGTGCCAGCAGTTTACAGGGGACAGCTTATAATGAAAAACTGTTTTTT. Its translation is CASSLQGTAYNEKLFF.

The genes are TRBV5-1 and TRBJ1-3, with unresolved D. Deletions cut 0 bases from V and 0 bases from J, with 7 bases between. CDR1 is SGHRS, CDR2 YFSETQ, per germline. The CDR3 contains 15 residues. DNA for the CDR3: TGCGCCAGCAGCTTGGGAGAAGACTCTGGAAACACCATATATTTT. Its protein product is CASSLGEDSGNTIYF. Using reference TRBV5-1 and TRBJ1-3 for the parts outside the CDR3, the full variable domain is KAGVTQTPRYLIKTRGQQVTLSCSPISGHRSVSWYQQTPGQGLQFLFEYFSETQRNKGNFPGRFSGRQFSNSRSEMNVSTLELGDSALYLCASSLGEDSGNTIYFGEGSWLTVV.

V is TRBV7-2 and J is TRBJ2-7; D remains unclear. The germline CDR1 and CDR2 sequences are SGHTA and FQGNSA. The CDR3 has 13 amino acids. V gave up 1 base and J gave up 3 bases, with 7 bases separating them. The CDR3 region has the DNA TGTGCCAGCAGCTTAGGAGTGGACTACGAGCAGTACTTC. It encodes CASSLGVDYEQYF.

The chain joins TRBV15 to TRBJ1-4; no clear D gene. The CDR3 covers 18 residues. Trimming took off 0 bases at V and 8 bases at J, with 22 bases between the two ends. Germline lookup yields CDR1 LNHNV and CDR2 YYDKDF (reference sequence). The CDR3 DNA is TGTGCCACCAGCAGAGATGGCCCCCCGGCGGGGAGAGGGGAAAAACTGTTTTTT. Residues: CATSRDGPPAGRGEKLFF. The full variable domain, its missing parts supplied by reference TRBV15 and TRBJ1-4, is DAMVIQNPRYQVTQFGKPVTLSCSQTLNHNVMYWYQQKSSQAPKLLFHYYDKDFNNEADTPDNFQSRRPNTSFCFLDIRSPGLGDTAMYLCATSRDGPPAGRGEKLFFGSGTQLSVL.

The rearrangement uses TRBV10-3 and TRBJ1-6; TRBD1 agrees at 7 bases. Germline values: CDR1 ENHRY, CDR2 SYGVKD. This CDR3 contains 14 residues. The ends lost 6 bases at V and 8 bases at J; junction bases unmatched: 7. The CDR3, as DNA: TGTGCCATCAGGCCGGGACAGCCCCATTCACCCCTCCACTTT. It is translated as CAIRPGQPHSPLHF.

V is TRBV27 and J is TRBJ2-3, with D possibly being TRBD1 (6 bases). Germline V gene sequence: CDR1 MNHEY, CDR2 SMNVEV (reference sequence). V lost 3 bases to trimming and J lost 0 bases, with 16 bases between them. This CDR3 comprises 17 residues. CDR3 region: CASSFRGRGISTDTQYF. The CDR3 DNA follows: TGTGCCAGCAGTTTCCGGGGCAGGGGAATTAGCACAGATACGCAGTATTTT.

The rearrangement links TRBV15 to TRBJ1-5; D might be TRBD1 (5 bases). The CDR3 is 14 amino acids. Germline values: CDR1 LNHNV, CDR2 YYDKDF (reference sequence). V was cut by 5 bases and J by 4 bases, with 12 bases left in between. The CDR3 nucleotides read TGTGCCACCAGCCCCCGACAGAGAAATCAGCCCCAGCATTTT. This encodes CATSPRQRNQPQHF.